This T cell receptor beta chain was captured in a study of blood T cell repertoires in COVID-19. Overall study context: The origin of the acute and convalescent COVID-19 samples was the United States, Italy and Spain. Sources were T cells, B-cell-depleted T cells, or PBMCs; the material itself was cDNA or gDNA.

This clone was observed a few times. Germline V lookup: CDR1 MNHNS, CDR2 SASEGT. Trimming took off 3 bases at V and 0 bases at J, with 12 bases between the two ends. The length of the CDR3 is 15 residues. In the authors' methods: Amplification from reference gene primers served as the basis for estimated nucleated cell counts. TCRdb's copy holds only in-frame clones and misses some; the assay was immunoSEQ multiplex PCR. V, J and clone size are taken as reported in that table, and D and trimming were inferred from the DNA itself. The sample consists of some 180,000 clones, about three quarters of them appearing once.

The clonotype comes from a woman in her 50s with active or convalescent COVID-19. The J gene is TRBJ2-7, the V gene TRBV6-1, with D perhaps TRBD2 (5 bases). Sample: peripheral blood. The CDR3 nucleotides are TGTGCCAGCAGTGAGTCGGGGTGGAGCTCCTACGAGCAGTACTTC. It translates to CASSESGWSSYEQYF.